This record covers a single TCR beta chain. The antigen is not known. This sample is part of a study of cytomegalovirus exposure and HLA in healthy donors. Whole-study results and caveats: There was a cluster of highly shared sequence variants that was likely a sequencing artifact.

The primer mix had 60 Vbeta and 13 Jbeta primers. Here immunoSEQ multiplex PCR was the method, and the copy in TCRdb shows in-frame clones only, minus some. The sample yields around 190,000 clones, about 80% seen once. The germline V gene encodes CDR1 SGHDT and CDR2 YYEEEE. Trimming took 4 bases from V and 7 from J, leaving 12 bases between them. This CDR3 has 13 residues. Sequenced sample: PBMCs. The TCR was taken from a woman between 40 and 50 years old in good health and CMV-seronegative. This chain connects TRBV5-6 to TRBJ1-5, with D possibly being TRBD1 (5 bases). The CDR3 region has the DNA TGTGCCAGCAGCGACCAGGGAATCCAGCCCCAGCATTTT. Translated: CASSDQGIQPQHF.